This T cell receptor beta chain was recovered during a study of read filtering for tumor transcriptome and immune sequencing. General study results and limits: Correlation between methods rose after single-read clonotypes were removed.

From roughly 400 ng of RNA, a library with molecular barcoded alpha/delta and beta/gamma adaptors was made. One entry per CDR3 protein, called by TCRdb with MiXCR from the reads. The table has some 130,000 distinct CDR3 sequences, about 12% seen once. As for this clonotype: Its specificity is not known.

The sample was a population of CD138-negative cells sorted from bone marrow. The sequence was collected from a donor over 35 with multiple myeloma.

The CDR3 DNA reads as TGTGCCAGCAGCTTAGCGCCCGCGGGAGGGGGCAATGAGCAGTTCTTC. It specifies CASSLAPAGGGNEQFF. The rearrangement joins TRBV7-2 to TRBJ2-1, with 9 bases that match TRBD2. The CDR3 spans 16 residues. Germline lookup yields CDR1 SGHTA and CDR2 FQGNSA. The V segment lost 0 bases and the J segment 6 bases; nucleotides outside the gene matches: 6.